These 14 T cell receptor beta chains share one sample of origin, sequenced in a study of T cells in Graves' hyperthyroidism and ophthalmopathy. Template material for amplifying TCR beta CDR3 regions consisted of RNA transcripts. First-round RT-PCR targeting the TCR CDR3 was performed with the HTBI primer set. Using its own MiXCR run on the multiplex PCR reads, TCRdb lists one record per CDR3 protein. Of around 500,000 distinct CDR3 sequences in the sample, about 20% are singletons; the top ten hold around 54%. Sequences were obtained from blood. Receptor source: a woman in her seventies with Graves' ophthalmopathy.

The chain links TRBV12-3 or TRBV12-4 to TRBJ2-7; no definite D call. The CDR3 spans 14 residues. Trimming stripped 1 base from V and 4 bases from J, with 11 bases between. For the CDR3, the DNA is TGTGCCAGCAGTTTAGAAGGGCCAGCGTACGAGCAGTACTTC. Its translation: CASSLEGPAYEQYF.

This clonotype was counted between two and nine times. The genes are TRBV28 and TRBJ1-2; TRBD1 agrees at 7 bases. Germline assignment: CDR1 MDHEN and CDR2 SYDVKM. The CDR3 length is 13 residues. V shed 10 bases, J shed 5 bases, and the junction held 10 bases outside the gene matches. The CDR3 region has the DNA TGTGCCATCCGGGACAGCCTAACTTATGGCTACACCTTC. This translates into CAIRDSLTYGYTF.

V is TRBV5-1 and J is TRBJ2-3; possible D gene TRBD1, 6 bases. V was clipped by 0 bases and J by 2 bases, with 13 bases between them. The CDR3 has 16 residues. Per germline, CDR1 SGHRS and CDR2 YFSETQ. CDR3: CASSLVGRGTTDTQYF. CDR3 sequence (DNA): TGCGCCAGCAGCTTGGTGGGCAGGGGTACCACAGATACGCAGTATTTT.

This clonotype was observed a handful of times. The V and J genes are TRBV28 and TRBJ2-1; D is unclear. CDR3 length: 13 amino acids. CDR1 MDHEN and CDR2 SYDVKM come from the germline V gene. V lost 6 bases and J lost 0, with 6 bases in between. The CDR3 nucleotides read TGTGCCAGCAGGACGGTCTCCTACAATGAGCAGTTCTTC. The encoded protein is CASRTVSYNEQFF.

This clonotype was seen more than once but under ten times. The chain uses TRBV6-2 or TRBV6-3 and TRBJ1-2, with D hard to call. Looked up from germline, CDR1 is MNHEY and CDR2 is SVGEGT. Trimming took off 7 bases at V and 5 bases at J, with 17 bases between the two ends. The CDR3 is 14 amino acids. CDR3 sequence (DNA): TGTGCCAGCACCCAAGAGGGTAACCTATATGGCTACACCTTC. Its protein is CASTQEGNLYGYTF.

This clonotype was found a few times. The chain employs TRBV14 and TRBJ2-5; D gene ambiguous. CDR1 and CDR2 (germline): SGHDN, FVKESK. The CDR3 contains 17 residues. V shed 0 bases and J shed 1 base, with 15 bases lying between them. The CDR3 loop is CASSQDRAAAFQETQYF. For the CDR3, the DNA is TGTGCCAGCAGCCAAGATCGGGCAGCAGCCTTCCAAGAGACCCAGTACTTC.

The chain employs TRBV20-1 and TRBJ2-1, with D possibly TRBD2 on 6 matching bases. The CDR3 totals 12 residues. Germline CDR1 DFQATT, CDR2 SNEGSKA (reference sequence). V shed 4 bases and J shed 12 bases, with 16 bases lying between them. As DNA, the CDR3 is TGCAGTGCTACCCCCGCGGGGAGCGGGCAGTTCTTC. Translation gives CSATPAGSGQFF.

This clonotype has just a few counts. This chain uses TRBV29-1 with TRBJ1-1, with D maybe TRBD1 (6 bases). V was trimmed by 6 bases and J by 5 bases, leaving 19 bases between them. The length of the CDR3 is 14 residues. Per the germline V gene, CDR1 is SQVTM and CDR2 is ANQGSEA. The CDR3: CSVERGGGGTEAFF. Here the CDR3 DNA reads TGCAGCGTGGAAAGGGGGGGCGGGGGGACTGAAGCTTTCTTT.

The chain carries TRBV7-9 and TRBJ2-3, with 9 nucleotides matching TRBD1. The length of the CDR3 is 18 residues. Looked up from germline, CDR1 is SEHNR and CDR2 is FQNEAQ (reference sequence). V trimming: 1 base; J trimming: 0 bases; junction bases outside the gene matches: 8. In nucleotides, the CDR3 is TGTGCCAGCAGCTTAGACAGGGGGCACGTCACTAGCACAGATACGCAGTATTTT. Translation: CASSLDRGHVTSTDTQYF.

This clonotype has more than one count but fewer than ten. The chain combines TRBV11-1 with TRBJ2-5, with TRBD1 matching over 10 bases. CDR1 SGHAT and CDR2 FQDESV come from the germline V gene (reference sequence). Losses at the gene ends were 3 bases for V and 4 bases for J; bases not matched to a gene: 2. The CDR3 runs to 14 residues. The CDR3: CASSFRTGGETQYF. The CDR3 DNA follows: TGTGCCAGCAGCTTTCGGACAGGGGGAGAGACCCAGTACTTC.

The chain employs TRBV11-2 and TRBJ1-4; 7 bases match TRBD1. This CDR3 comprises 16 residues. Germline-derived CDR1 and CDR2 are SGHAT and FQNNGV. Losses at the gene ends were 5 bases for V and 4 bases for J; bases not matched to a gene: 10. The CDR3 region is CASSLQPGTDNEKLFF. The DNA for the CDR3 is TGTGCCAGCAGCCTACAACCGGGGACAGATAATGAAAAACTGTTTTTT.

About this clonotype: One end of the junction does not line up with germline, which may come from a read error. This sequence joins TRBV6-5 and TRBJ1-1; 7 bases are a match to TRBD1. The CDR3 length is 16 residues. CDR1 is MNHEY and CDR2 is SVGAGI in the germline V gene. This chain's CDR3 is CASSYSHRGMNTEALF. DNA of the CDR3: TGTGCCAGCAGTTACTCCCACAGGGGAATGAACACTGAAGCTCTCTTT.

This clonotype has ten or more counts. This chain joins TRBV27 and TRBJ1-1; D gene uncertain. The germline V and J ends were trimmed by 4 bases and 1 base, with 10 bases remaining between them. The germline V gene has CDR1 MNHEY and CDR2 SMNVEV (reference sequence). The CDR3 runs 14 residues. The CDR3 DNA reads as TGTGCCAGCAGTTCGAGTCTCCCGAACACTGAAGCTTTCTTT. Translating gives CASSSSLPNTEAFF.

The gene calls are TRBV20-1 and TRBJ1-6; TRBD1 matches 7 bases. This CDR3 is 13 amino acids long. V dropped 3 bases and J dropped 9; count of bases not matched to a gene: 5. Germline V lookup: CDR1 DFQATT, CDR2 SNEGSKA (reference sequence). The CDR3: CSASQGGPSPLHF. The CDR3 DNA reads as TGCAGTGCTAGTCAGGGGGGTCCTTCACCCCTCCACTTT.